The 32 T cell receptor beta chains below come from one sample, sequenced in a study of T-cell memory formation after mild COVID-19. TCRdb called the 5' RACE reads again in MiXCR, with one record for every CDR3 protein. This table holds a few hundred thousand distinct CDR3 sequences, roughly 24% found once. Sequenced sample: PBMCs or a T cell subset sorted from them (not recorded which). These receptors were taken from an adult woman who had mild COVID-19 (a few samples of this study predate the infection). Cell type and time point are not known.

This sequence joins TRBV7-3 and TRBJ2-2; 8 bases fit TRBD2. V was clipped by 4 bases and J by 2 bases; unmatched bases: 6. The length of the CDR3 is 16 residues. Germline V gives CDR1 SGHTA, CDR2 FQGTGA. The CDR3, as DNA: TGTGCCAGCAGCTCTCGGCGGGGGGCCAACACCGGGGAGCTGTTTTTT. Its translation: CASSSRRGANTGELFF.

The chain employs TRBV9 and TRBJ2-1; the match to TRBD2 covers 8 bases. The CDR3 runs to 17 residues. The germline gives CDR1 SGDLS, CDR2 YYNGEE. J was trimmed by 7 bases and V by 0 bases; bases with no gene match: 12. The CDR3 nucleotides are TGTGCCAGCAGCGTAGGGTCCGGGACTAGAAAAGGAAATGAGCAGTTCTTC. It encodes CASSVGSGTRKGNEQFF.

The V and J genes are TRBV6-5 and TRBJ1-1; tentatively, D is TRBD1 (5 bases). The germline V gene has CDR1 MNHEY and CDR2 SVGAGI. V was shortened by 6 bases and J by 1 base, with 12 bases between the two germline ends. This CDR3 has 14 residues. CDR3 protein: CASRAPTANTEAFF. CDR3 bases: TGTGCCAGCAGGGCCCCGACAGCGAACACTGAAGCTTTCTTT.

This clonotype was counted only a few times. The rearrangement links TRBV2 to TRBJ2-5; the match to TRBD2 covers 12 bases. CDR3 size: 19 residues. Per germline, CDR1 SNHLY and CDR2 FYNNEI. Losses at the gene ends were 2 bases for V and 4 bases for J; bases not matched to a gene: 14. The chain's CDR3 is CASSESLGRLAGDRETQYF. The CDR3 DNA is TGTGCCAGCAGTGAATCGTTGGGACGACTAGCGGGGGACCGAGAGACCCAGTACTTC. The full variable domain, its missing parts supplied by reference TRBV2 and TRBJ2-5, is EPEVTQTPSHQVTQMGQEVILRCVPISNHLYFYWYRQILGQKVEFLVSFYNNEISEKSEIFDDQFSVERPDGSNFTLKIRSTKLEDSAMYFCASSESLGRLAGDRETQYFGPGTRLLVL.

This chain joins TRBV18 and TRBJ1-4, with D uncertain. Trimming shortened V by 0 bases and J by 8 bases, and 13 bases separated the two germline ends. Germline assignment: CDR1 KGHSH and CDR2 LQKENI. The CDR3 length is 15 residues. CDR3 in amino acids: CASSPPPGYGEKLFF. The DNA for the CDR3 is TGTGCCAGCTCACCACCGCCAGGTTATGGGGAAAAACTGTTTTTT.

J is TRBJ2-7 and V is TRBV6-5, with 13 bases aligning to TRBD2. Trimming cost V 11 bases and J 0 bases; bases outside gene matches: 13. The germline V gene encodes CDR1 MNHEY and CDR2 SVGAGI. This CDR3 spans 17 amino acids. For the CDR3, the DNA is TGTGCCGCCCGAAGTACTAGCGGGAGGGCCCCCTCCTACGAGCAGTACTTC. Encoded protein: CAARSTSGRAPSYEQYF.

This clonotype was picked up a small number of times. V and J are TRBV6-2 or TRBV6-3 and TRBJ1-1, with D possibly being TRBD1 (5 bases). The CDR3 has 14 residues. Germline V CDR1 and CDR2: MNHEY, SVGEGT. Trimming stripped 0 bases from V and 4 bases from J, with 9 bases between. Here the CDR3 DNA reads TGTGCCAGCAGTTACTCGGGGGTCGCCACTGAAGCTTTCTTT. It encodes CASSYSGVATEAFF.

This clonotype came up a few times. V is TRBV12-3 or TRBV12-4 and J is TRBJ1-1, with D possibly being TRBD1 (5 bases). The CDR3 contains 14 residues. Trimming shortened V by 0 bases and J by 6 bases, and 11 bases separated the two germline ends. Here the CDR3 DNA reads TGTGCCAGCAGTTTAGCATCCCTGGGGGCTGAAGCTTTCTTT. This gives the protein CASSLASLGAEAFF.

CDR3 protein: CASSLDPSSVETQYF. Written as DNA, the CDR3 is TGTGCCAGCAGCTTAGACCCTTCCTCGGTGGAGACCCAGTACTTC. The chain employs TRBV7-3 and TRBJ2-5; D ambiguous. Trimming took 2 bases from V and 5 from J, leaving 15 bases between them. The CDR3 is 15 amino acids. Per the germline V gene, CDR1 is SGHTA and CDR2 is FQGTGA.

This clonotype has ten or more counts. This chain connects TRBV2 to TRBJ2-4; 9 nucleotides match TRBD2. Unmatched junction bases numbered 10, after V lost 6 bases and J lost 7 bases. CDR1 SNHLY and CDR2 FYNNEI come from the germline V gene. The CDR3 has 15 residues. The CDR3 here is CASRIEASGKNIQYF. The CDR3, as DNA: TGTGCCAGCAGGATCGAGGCTAGCGGGAAGAACATTCAGTACTTC.

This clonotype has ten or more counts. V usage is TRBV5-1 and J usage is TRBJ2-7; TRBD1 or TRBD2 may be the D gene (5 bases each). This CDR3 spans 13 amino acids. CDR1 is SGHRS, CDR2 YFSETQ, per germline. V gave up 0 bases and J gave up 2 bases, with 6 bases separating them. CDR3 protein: CASSLGGTYEQYF. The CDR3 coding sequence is TGCGCCAGCAGCTTGGGGGGGACCTACGAGCAGTACTTC.

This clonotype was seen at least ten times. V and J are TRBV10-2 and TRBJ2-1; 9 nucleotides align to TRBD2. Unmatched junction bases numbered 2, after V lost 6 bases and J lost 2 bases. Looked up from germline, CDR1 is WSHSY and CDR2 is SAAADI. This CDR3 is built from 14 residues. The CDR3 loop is CASRSGGTYNEQFF. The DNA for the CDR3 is TGCGCCAGCAGGAGCGGGGGGACCTACAATGAGCAGTTCTTC.

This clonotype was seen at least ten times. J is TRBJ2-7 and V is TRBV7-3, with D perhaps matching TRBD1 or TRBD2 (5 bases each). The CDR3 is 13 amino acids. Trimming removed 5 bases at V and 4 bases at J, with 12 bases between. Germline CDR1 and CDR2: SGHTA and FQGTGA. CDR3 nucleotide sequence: TGTGCCAGCAGCCCCGGGACCGAATACGAGCAGTACTTC. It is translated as CASSPGTEYEQYF.

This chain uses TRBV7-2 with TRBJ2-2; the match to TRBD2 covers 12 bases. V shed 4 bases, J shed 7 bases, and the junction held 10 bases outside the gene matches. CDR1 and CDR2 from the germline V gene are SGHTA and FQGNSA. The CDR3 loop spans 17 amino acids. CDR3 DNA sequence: TGTGCCAGCAGCTCCGCAGGTCTAGCGGGGGGGCTCGGGGAGCTGTTTTTT. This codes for CASSSAGLAGGLGELFF.

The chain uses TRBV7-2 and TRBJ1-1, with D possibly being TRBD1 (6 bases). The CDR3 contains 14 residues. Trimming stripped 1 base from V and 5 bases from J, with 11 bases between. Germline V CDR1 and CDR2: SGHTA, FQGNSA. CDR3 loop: CASSLDRAKTEAFF. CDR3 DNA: TGTGCCAGCAGCTTAGACAGGGCCAAGACTGAAGCTTTCTTT.

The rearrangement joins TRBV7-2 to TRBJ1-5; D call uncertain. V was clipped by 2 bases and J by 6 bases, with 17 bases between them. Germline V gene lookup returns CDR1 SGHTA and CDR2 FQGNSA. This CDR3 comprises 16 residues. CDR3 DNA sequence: TGTGCCAGCAGCTTATCGTCTGGGTATCTTTCTCAGCCCCAGCATTTT. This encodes CASSLSSGYLSQPQHF.

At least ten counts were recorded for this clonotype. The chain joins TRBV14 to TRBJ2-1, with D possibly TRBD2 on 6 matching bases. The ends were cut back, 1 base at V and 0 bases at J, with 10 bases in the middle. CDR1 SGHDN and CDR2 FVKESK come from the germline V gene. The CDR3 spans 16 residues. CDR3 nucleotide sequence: TGTGCCAGCAGCCAAGTGTCCGGGAGCTCCTACAATGAGCAGTTCTTC. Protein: CASSQVSGSSYNEQFF.

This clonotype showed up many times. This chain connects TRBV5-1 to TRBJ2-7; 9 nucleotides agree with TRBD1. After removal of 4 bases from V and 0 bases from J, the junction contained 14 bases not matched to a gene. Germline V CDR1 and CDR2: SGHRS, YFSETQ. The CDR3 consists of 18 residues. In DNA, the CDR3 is TGCGCCAGCAGCCCAGCCGGGACAGGGATGGCGAGCTCCTACGAGCAGTACTTC. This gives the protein CASSPAGTGMASSYEQYF.

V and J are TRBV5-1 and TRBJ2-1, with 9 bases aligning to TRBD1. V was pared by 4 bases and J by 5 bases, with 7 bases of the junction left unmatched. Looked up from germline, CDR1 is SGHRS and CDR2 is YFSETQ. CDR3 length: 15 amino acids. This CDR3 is CASSQDRGLNNEQFF. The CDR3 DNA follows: TGCGCCAGCAGCCAGGACAGGGGACTGAACAATGAGCAGTTCTTC. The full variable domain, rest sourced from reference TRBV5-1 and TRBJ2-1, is KAGVTQTPRYLIKTRGQQVTLSCSPISGHRSVSWYQQTPGQGLQFLFEYFSETQRNKGNFPGRFSGRQFSNSRSEMNVSTLELGDSALYLCASSQDRGLNNEQFFGPGTRLTVL.

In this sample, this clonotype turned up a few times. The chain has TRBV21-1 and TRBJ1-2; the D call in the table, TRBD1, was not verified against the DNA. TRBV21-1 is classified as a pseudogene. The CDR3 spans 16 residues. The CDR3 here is CASSKRDKRMNYGYTF. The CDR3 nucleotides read TGTGCCAGCAGCAAAAGGGACAAGAGGATGAACTATGGCTACACCTTC.

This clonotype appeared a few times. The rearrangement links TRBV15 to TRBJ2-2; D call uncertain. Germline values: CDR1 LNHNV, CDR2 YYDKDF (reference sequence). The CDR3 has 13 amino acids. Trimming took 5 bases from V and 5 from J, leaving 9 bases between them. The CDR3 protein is CATSFGSTGELFF. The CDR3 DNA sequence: TGTGCCACCAGCTTTGGTTCAACCGGGGAGCTGTTTTTT. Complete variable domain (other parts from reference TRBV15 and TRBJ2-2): DAMVIQNPRYQVTQFGKPVTLSCSQTLNHNVMYWYQQKSSQAPKLLFHYYDKDFNNEADTPDNFQSRRPNTSFCFLDIRSPGLGDTAMYLCATSFGSTGELFFGEGSRLTVL.

CDR3 residues: CASSLTRGPYEQYF. The CDR3 DNA sequence: TGTGCCAGCAGTTTAACCAGGGGGCCCTACGAGCAGTACTTC. J is TRBJ2-7 and V is TRBV12-3 or TRBV12-4; 8 bases are a match to TRBD1. The CDR3 has 14 amino acids. The J segment lost 2 bases and the V segment lost 2 bases, leaving 2 bases of the junction unmatched.

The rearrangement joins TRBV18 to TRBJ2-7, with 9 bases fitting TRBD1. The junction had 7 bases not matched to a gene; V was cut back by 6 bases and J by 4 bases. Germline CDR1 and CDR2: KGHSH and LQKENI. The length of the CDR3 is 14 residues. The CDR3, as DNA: TGTGCCAGCTCCCGACAGGGGGAAGGATACGAGCAGTACTTC. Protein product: CASSRQGEGYEQYF.

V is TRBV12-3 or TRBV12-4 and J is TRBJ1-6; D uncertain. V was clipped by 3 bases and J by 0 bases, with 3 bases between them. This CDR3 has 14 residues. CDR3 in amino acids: CASSFDSYNSPLHF. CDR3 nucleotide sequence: TGTGCCAGCAGTTTCGACTCCTATAATTCACCCCTCCACTTT.

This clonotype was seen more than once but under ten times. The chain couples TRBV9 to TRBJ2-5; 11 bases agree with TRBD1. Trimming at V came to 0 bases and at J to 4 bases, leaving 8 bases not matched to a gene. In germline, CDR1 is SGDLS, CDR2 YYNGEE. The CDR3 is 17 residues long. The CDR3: CASSVVPTGQGAETQYF. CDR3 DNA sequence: TGTGCCAGCAGCGTAGTCCCAACAGGACAGGGGGCAGAGACCCAGTACTTC.

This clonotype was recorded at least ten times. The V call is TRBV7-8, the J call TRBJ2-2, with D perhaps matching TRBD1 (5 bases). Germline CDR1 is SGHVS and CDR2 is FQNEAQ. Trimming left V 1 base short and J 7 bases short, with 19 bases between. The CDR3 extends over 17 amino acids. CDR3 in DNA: TGTGCCAGCAGCTTAGAGTCCGGGTCAGGGTTGAACGGGGAGCTGTTTTTT. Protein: CASSLESGSGLNGELFF.

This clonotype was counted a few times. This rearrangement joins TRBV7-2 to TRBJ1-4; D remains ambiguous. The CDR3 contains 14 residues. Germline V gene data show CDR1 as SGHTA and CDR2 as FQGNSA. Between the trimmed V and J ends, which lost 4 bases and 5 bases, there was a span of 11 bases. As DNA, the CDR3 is TGTGCCAGCAGCTCAGATTTCCTGAATGAAAAACTGTTTTTT. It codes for CASSSDFLNEKLFF.

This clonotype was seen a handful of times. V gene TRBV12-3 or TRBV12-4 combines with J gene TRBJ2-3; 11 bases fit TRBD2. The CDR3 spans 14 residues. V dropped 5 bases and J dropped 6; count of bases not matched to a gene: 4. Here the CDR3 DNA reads TGTGCCAGCAGTAATAGCGGGAGGGAGGATACGCAGTATTTT. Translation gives CASSNSGREDTQYF.

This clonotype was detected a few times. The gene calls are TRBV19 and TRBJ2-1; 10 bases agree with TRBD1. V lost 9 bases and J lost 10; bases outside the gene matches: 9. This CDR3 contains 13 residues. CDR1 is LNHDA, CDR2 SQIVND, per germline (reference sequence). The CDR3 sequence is CASRQGARFEQFF. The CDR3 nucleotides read TGTGCCAGCAGACAGGGGGCGCGGTTCGAGCAGTTCTTC. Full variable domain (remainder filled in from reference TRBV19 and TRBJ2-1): DGGITQSPKYLFRKEGQNVTLSCEQNLNHDAMYWYRQDPGQGLRLIYYSQIVNDFQKGDIAEGYSVSREKKESFPLTVTSAQKNPTAFYLCASRQGARFEQFFGPGTRLTVL.

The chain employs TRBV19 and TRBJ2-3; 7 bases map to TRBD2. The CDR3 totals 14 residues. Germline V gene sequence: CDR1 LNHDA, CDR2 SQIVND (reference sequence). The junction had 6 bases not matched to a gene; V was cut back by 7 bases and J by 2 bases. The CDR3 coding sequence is TGTGCCAGTACCGACGGGAGGATCACAGATACGCAGTATTTT. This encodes CASTDGRITDTQYF.

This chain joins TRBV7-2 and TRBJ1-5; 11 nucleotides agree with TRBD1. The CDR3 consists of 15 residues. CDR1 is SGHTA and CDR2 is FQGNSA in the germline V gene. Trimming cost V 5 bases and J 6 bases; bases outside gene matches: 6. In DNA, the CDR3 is TGTGCCAGCAGCCTGCGGGGACAGGGGGTTCAGCCCCAGCATTTT. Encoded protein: CASSLRGQGVQPQHF. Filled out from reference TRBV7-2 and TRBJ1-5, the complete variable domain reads GAGVSQSPSNKVTEKGKDVELRCDPISGHTALYWYRQSLGQGLEFLIYFQGNSAPDKSGLPSDRFSAERTGGSVSTLTIQRTQQEDSAVYLCASSLRGQGVQPQHFGDGTRLSIL.

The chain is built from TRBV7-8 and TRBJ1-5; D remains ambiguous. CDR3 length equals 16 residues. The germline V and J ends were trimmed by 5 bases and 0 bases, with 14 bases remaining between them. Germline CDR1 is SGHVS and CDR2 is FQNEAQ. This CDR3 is CASSTGIAGSNQPQHF. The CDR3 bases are TGTGCCAGCAGCACCGGCATCGCGGGTAGCAATCAGCCCCAGCATTTT.